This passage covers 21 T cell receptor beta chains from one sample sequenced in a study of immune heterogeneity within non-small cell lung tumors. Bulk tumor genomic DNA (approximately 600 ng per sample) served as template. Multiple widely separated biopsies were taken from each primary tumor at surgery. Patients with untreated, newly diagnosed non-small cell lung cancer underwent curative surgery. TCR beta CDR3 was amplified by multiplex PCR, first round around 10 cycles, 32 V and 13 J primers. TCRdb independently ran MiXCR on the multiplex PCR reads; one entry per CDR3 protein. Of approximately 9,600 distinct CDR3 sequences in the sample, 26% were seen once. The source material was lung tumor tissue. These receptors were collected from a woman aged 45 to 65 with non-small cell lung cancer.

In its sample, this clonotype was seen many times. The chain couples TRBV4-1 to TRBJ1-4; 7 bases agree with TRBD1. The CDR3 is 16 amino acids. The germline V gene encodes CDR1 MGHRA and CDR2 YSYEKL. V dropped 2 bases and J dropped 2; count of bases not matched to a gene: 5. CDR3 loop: CASSQPLTGTNEKLFF. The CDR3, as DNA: TGCGCCAGCAGCCAACCGTTGACAGGGACTAATGAAAAACTGTTTTTT.

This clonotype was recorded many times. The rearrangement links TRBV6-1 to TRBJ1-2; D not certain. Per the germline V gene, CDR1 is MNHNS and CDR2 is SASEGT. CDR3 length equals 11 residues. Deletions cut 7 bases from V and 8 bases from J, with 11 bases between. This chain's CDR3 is CASMRNGGYTF. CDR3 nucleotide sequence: TGTGCCAGCATGAGGAACGGAGGCTACACCTTC.

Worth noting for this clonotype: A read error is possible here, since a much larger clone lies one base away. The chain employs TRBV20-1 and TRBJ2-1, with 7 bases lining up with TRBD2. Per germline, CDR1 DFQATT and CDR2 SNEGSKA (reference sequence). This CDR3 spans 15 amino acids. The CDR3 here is CSTSRGGGSYNEQFF. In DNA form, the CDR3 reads TGCAGTACTAGCCGCGGCGGGGGTTCATACAATGAGCAGTTCTTC.

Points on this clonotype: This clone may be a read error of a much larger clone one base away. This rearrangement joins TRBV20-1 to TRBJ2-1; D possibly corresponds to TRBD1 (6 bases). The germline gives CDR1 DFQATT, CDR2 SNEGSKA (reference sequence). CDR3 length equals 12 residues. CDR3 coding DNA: TGCAGTGCTATAGGACAGTCGAATGAGCAGCTCTTC. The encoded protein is CSAIGQSNEQLF.

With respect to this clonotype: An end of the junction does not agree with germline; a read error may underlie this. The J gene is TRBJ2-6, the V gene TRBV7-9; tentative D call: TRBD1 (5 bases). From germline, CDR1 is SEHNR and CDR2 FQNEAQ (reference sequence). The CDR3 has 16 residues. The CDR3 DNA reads TGTGCCATCAGCTTAGGGGTCGGCTCTGGGGCCAACGTCCTGACTTTC. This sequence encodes CAISLGVGSGANVLTF. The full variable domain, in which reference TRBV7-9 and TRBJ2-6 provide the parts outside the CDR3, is DTGVSQNPRHKITKRGQNVTFRCDPISEHNRLYWYRQTLGQGPEFLTYFQNEAQLEKSRLLSDRFSAERPKGSFSTLEIQRTEQGDSAMYLCAISLGVGSGANVLTFGAGSRLTVL.

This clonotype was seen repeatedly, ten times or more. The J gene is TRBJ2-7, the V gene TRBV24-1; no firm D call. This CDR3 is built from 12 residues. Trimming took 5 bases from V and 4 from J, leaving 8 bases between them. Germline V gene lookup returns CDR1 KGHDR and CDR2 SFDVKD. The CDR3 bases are TGTGCCACCAGTGTGGCGAGGTACGAGCAGTACTTC. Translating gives CATSVARYEQYF.

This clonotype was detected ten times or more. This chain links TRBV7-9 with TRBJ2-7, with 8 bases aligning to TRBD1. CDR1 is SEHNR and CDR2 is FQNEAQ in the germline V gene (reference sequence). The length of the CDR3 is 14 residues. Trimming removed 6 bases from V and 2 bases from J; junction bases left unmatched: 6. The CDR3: CASRPDRAPYEQYF. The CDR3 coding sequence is TGTGCCAGCAGACCGGACAGGGCCCCCTACGAGCAGTACTTC.

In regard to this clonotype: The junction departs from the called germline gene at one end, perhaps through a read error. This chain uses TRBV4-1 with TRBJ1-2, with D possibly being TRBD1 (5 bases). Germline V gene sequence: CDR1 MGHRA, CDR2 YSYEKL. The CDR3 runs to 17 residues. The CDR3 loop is CAISQDWGTLGAGGYTF. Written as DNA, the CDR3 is TGCGCCATCAGCCAAGATTGGGGCACATTGGGCGCGGGAGGCTACACCTTC.

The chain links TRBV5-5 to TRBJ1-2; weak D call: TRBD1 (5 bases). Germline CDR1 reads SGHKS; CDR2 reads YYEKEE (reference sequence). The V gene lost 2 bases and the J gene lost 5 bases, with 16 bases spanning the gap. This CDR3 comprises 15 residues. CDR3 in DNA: TGTGCCAGCAGCTTACAAGACAGCGACCTATATGGCTACACCTTC. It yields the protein CASSLQDSDLYGYTF.

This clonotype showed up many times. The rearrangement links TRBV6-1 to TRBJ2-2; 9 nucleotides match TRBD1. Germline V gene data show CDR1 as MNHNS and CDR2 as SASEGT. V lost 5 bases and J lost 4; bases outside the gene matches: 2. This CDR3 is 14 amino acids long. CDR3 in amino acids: CASSRTGATGELFF. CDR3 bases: TGTGCCAGCAGTCGGACAGGGGCCACCGGGGAGCTGTTTTTT.

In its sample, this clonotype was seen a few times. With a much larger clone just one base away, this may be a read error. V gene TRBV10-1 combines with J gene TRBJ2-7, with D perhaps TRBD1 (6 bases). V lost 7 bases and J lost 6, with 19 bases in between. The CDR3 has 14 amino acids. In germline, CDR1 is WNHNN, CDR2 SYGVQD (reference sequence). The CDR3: CASTPGQFETEQYF. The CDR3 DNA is TGCGCCAGCACTCCCGGACAGTTCGAGACCGAGCAGTACTTC.

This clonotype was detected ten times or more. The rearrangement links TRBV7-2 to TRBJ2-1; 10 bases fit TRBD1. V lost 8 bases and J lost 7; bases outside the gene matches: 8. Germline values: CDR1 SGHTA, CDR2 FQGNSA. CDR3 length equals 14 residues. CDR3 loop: CASGRTGGRNEQFF. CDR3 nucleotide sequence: TGTGCCAGCGGAAGGACAGGGGGTAGGAATGAGCAGTTCTTC.

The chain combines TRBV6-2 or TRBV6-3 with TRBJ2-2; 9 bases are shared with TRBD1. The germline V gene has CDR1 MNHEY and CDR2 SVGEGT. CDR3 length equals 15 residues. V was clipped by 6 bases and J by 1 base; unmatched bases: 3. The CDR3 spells CASRPGQGNTGELFF. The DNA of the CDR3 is TGTGCCAGCAGACCGGGACAGGGGAACACCGGGGAGCTGTTTTTT.

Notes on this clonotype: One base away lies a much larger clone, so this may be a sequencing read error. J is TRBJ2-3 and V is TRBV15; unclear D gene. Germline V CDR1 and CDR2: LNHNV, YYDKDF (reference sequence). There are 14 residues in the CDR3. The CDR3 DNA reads TGTGCCACCAGCAGAGGGCCCTACACAGATACGCAGTGTTTT. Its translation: CATSRGPYTDTQCF.

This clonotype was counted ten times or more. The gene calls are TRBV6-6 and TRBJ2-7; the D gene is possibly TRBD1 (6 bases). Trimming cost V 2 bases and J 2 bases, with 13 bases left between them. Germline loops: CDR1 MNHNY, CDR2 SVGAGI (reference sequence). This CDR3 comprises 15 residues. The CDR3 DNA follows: TGTGCCAGCAGTTACAGAAGTGACAGGCCCTACGAGCAGTACTTC. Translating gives CASSYRSDRPYEQYF.

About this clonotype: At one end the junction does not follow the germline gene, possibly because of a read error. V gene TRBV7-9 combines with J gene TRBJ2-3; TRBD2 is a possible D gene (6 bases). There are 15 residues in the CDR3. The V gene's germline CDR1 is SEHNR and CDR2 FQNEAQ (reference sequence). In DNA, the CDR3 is TGTGCCAGCAGCTTAAAGGGATGGGAGGCAGATACGCGGTATTTT. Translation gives CASSLKGWEADTRYF.

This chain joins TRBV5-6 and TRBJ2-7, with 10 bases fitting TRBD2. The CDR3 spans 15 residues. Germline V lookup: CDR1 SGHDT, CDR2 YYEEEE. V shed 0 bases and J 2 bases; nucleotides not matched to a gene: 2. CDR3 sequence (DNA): TGTGCCAGCAGCTTGGTTACTAGCGGGACCTACGAGCAGTACTTC. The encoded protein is CASSLVTSGTYEQYF. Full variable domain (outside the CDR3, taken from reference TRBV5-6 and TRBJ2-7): DAGVTQSPTHLIKTRGQQVTLRCSPKSGHDTVSWYQQALGQGPQFIFQYYEEEERQRGNFPDRFSGHQFPNYSSELNVNALLLGDSALYLCASSLVTSGTYEQYFGPGTRLTVT.

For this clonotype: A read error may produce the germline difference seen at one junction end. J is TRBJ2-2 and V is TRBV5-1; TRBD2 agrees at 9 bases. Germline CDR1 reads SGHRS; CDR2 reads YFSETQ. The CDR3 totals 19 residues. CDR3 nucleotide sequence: TGTGCCAGCAGCCCCCGGGGGGGGATAGCGGGAGTCGGAGCCGGGGAGCTGTTTTTT. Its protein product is CASSPRGGIAGVGAGELFF.

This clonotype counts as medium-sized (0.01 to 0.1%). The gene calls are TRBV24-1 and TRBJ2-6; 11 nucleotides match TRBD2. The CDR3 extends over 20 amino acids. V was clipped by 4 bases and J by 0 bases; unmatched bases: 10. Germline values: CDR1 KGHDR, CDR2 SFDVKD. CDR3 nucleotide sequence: TGTGCCACCAGTGACGGACTAGCGGGCCCAGGGGACTCTGGGGCCAACGTCCTGACTTTC. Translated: CATSDGLAGPGDSGANVLTF.

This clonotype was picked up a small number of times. As DNA, the CDR3 is TGCAGTGCTAGTTTGGGACTAGCCTTCAATGAGCAGTTCTTC. Translation gives CSASLGLAFNEQFF. V gene TRBV20-1 combines with J gene TRBJ2-1; 9 nucleotides match TRBD2. The length of the CDR3 is 14 residues. Germline trimming cut 3 bases from V and 6 bases from J; bases unmatched to any gene: 6. Germline V gene lookup returns CDR1 DFQATT and CDR2 SNEGSKA (reference sequence).

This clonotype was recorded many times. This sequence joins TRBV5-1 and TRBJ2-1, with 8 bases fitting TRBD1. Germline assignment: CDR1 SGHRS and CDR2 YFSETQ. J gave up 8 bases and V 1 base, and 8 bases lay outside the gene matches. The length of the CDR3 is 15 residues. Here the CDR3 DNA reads TGCGCCAGCAGCTTGATAAGACAGGGGAGTTATGAGCAGTTCTTC. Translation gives CASSLIRQGSYEQFF.